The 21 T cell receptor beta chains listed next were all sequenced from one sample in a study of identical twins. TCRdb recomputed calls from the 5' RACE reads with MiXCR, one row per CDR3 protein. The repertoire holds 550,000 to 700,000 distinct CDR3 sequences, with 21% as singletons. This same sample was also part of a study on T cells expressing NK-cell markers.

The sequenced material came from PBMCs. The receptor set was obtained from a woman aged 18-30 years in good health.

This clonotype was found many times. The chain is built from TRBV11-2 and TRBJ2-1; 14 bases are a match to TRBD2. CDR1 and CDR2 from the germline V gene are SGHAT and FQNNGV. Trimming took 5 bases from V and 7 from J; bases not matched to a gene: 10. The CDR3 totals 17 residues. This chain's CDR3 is CASSPTSGGASSNEQFF. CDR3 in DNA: TGTGCCAGCAGCCCGACTAGCGGGGGGGCCTCTTCGAATGAGCAGTTCTTC. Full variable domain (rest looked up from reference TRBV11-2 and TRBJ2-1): EAGVAQSPRYKIIEKRQSVAFWCNPISGHATLYWYQQILGQGPKLLIQFQNNGVVDDSQLPKDRFSAERLKGVDSTLKIQPAKLEDSAVYLCASSPTSGGASSNEQFFGPGTRLTVL.

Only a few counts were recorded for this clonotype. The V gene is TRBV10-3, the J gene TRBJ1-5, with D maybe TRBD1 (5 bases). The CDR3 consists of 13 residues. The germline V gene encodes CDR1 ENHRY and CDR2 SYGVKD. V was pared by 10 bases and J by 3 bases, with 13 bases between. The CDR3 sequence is CATSGGINQPQHF. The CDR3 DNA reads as TGTGCCACCAGCGGGGGAATCAATCAGCCCCAGCATTTT.

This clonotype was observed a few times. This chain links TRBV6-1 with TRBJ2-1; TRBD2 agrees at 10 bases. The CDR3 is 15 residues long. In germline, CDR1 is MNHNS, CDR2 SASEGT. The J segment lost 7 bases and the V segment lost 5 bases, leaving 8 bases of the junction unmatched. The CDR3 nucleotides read TGTGCCAGCAGTCCAACTAGCGGGAATATGAATGAGCAGTTCTTC. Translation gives CASSPTSGNMNEQFF.

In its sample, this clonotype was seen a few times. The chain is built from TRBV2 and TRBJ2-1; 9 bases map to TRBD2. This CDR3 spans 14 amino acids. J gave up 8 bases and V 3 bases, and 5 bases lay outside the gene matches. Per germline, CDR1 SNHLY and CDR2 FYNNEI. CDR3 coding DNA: TGTGCCAGCAGTGAGAGCGGGGGGCGAGATGAGCAGTTCTTC. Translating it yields CASSESGGRDEQFF. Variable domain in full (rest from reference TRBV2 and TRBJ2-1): EPEVTQTPSHQVTQMGQEVILRCVPISNHLYFYWYRQILGQKVEFLVSFYNNEISEKSEIFDDQFSVERPDGSNFTLKIRSTKLEDSAMYFCASSESGGRDEQFFGPGTRLTVL.

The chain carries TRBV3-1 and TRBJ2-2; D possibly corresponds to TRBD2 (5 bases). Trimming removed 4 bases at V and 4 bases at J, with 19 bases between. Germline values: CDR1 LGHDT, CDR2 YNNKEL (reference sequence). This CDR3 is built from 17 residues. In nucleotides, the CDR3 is TGTGCCAGCAGCCTCTCCGCACTAGTATCGATCACCGGGGAGCTGTTTTTT. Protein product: CASSLSALVSITGELFF.

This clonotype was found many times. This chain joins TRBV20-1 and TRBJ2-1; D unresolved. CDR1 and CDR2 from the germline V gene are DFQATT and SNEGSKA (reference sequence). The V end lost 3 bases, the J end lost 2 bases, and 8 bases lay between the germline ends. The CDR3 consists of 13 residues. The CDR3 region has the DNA TGCAGTGCTAGTCGGAGAGCCTACAATGAGCAGTTCTTC. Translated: CSASRRAYNEQFF.

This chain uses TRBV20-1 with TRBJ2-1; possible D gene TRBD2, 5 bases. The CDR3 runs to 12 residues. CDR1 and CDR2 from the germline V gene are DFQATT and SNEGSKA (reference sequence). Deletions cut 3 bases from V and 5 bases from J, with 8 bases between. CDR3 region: CSASERNNEQFF. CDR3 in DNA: TGCAGTGCTAGCGAGCGGAACAATGAGCAGTTCTTC.

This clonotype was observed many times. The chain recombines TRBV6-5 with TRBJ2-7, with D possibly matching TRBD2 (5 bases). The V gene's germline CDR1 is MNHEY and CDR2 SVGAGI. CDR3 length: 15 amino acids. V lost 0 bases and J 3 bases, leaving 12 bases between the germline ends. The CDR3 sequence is CASSYSAQRDYEQYF. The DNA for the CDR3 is TGTGCCAGCAGTTACTCGGCACAGAGGGACTACGAGCAGTACTTC.

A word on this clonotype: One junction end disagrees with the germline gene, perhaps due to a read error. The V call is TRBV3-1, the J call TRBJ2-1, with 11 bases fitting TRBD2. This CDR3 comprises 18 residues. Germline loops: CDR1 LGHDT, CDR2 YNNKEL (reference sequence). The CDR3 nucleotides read TGTGCCACCAGCCAAGCGGCTAGCGGGAGGAGCTCCTACAATGAGCAGTTCTTC. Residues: CATSQAASGRSSYNEQFF.

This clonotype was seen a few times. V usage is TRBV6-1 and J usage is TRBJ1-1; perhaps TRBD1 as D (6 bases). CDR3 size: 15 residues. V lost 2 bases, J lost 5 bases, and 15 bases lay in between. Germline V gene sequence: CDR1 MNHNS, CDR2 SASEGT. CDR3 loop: CASSESGRGPTEAFF. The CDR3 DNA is TGTGCCAGCAGTGAATCGGGCAGGGGCCCAACTGAAGCTTTCTTT.

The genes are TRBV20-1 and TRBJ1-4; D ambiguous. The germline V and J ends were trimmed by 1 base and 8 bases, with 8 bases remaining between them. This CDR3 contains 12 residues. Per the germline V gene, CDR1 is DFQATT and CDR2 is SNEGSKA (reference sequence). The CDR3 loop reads CSARAFDEKLFF. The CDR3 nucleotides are TGCAGTGCTAGAGCATTTGACGAAAAACTGTTTTTT.

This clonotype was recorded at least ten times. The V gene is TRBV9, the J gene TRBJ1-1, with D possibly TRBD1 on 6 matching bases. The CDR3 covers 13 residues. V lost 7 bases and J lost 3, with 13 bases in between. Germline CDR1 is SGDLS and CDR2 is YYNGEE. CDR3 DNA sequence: TGTGCCAGCGCAACAGGGATCGACACTGAAGCTTTCTTT. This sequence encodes CASATGIDTEAFF.

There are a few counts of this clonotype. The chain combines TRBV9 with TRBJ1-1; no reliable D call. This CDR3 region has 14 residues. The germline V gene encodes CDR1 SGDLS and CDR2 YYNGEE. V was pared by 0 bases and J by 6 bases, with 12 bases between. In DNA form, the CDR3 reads TGTGCCAGCAGCGTAGATGTGAAAGTCCCTGAAGCTTTCTTT. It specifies CASSVDVKVPEAFF.

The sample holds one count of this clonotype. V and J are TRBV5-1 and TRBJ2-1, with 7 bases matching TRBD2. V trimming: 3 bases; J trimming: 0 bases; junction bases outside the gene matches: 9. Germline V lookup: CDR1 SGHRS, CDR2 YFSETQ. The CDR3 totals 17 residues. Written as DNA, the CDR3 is TGCGCCAGCAGCTCTTCTAGCGGCTTCAGCTCCTACAATGAGCAGTTCTTC. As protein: CASSSSSGFSSYNEQFF.

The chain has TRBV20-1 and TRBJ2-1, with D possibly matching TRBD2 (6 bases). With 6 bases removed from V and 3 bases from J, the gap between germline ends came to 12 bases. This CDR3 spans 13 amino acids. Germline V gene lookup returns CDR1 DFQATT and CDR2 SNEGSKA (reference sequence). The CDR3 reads CSAVRDFYNEQFF. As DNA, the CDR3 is TGCAGTGCCGTGCGGGACTTCTACAATGAGCAGTTCTTC.

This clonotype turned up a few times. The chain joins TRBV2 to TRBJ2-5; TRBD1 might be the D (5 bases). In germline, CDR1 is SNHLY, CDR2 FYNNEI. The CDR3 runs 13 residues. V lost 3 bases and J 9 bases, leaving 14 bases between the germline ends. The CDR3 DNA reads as TGTGCCAGCAGTGAGAGCCCTCAAGGGGCCCAGTACTTC. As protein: CASSESPQGAQYF.

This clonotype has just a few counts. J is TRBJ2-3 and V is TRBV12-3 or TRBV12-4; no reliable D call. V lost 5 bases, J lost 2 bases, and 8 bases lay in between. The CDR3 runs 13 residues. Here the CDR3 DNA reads TGTGCCAGCAGTCCGGTCTACACAGATACGCAGTATTTT. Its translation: CASSPVYTDTQYF.

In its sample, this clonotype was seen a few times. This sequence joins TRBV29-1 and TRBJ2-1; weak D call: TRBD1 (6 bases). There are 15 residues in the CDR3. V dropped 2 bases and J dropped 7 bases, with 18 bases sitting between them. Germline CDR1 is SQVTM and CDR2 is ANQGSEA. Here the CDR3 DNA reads TGCAGCGTTGAATCCTCCGGCACAGGGATGAATGAGCAGTTCTTC. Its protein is CSVESSGTGMNEQFF.

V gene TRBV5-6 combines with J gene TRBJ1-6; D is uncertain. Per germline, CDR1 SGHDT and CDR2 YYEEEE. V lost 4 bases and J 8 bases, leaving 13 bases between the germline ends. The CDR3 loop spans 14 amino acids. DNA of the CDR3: TGTGCCAGCAGCGTCTTAAGGCGGGATTCACCCCTCCACTTT. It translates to CASSVLRRDSPLHF.

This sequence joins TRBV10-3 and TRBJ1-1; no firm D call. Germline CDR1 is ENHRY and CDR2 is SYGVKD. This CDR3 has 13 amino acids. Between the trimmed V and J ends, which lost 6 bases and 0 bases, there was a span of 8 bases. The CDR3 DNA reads TGTGCCATCAGCCCCCTACTGAACACTGAAGCTTTCTTT. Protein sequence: CAISPLLNTEAFF.

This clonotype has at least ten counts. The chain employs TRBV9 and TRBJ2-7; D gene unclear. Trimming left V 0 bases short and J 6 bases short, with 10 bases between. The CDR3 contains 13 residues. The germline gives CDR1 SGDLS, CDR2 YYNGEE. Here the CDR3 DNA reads TGTGCCAGCAGCGTAGGAGGAGTCGGCGAGCAGTACTTC. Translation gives CASSVGGVGEQYF.